This record looks at one T cell receptor beta chain sequence and its context. Antigen specificity is unknown. This entry is derived from a study of T-cell memory formation after mild COVID-19. Study as a whole: There were largely donor-specific TCR clusters. The study, taken as a whole, reports: The authors left the SARS-CoV-2 specificity of second-wave clones peaking on day 37 unconfirmed. Day 15 to 85 contractors were CD4/CD8 balanced; later expanders leaned CD4+. Memory from before infection featured some responding clones, which suggests cross-reactive memory joined.

Germline values: CDR1 SGHTA, CDR2 FQGNSA. The CDR3 runs 17 residues. V lost 2 bases and J lost 7; bases outside the gene matches: 13. In TCRdb, the 5' RACE reads were re-called with MiXCR into one record per CDR3 protein. The sample yields around 370,000 distinct CDR3 sequences, about 21% seen once. The chain has TRBV7-2 and TRBJ1-1; 10 bases map to TRBD1. Sequenced sample: PBMCs or a T cell subset sorted from them (not recorded which). The origin of this receptor is an adult woman who had mild COVID-19 (a few samples of this study predate the infection). Cell type and time point are not known. The CDR3 DNA reads as TGTGCCAGCAGCTTAAGAGTGGGGGACAGGGGTTACGGTGAAGCTTTCTTT. Protein: CASSLRVGDRGYGEAFF.